Listed below are T cell receptor beta chains from one sample, sequenced in a study of response to subunit inactivated influenza vaccine. TCRdb independently ran MiXCR on the RT-PCR reads; one entry per CDR3 protein. The sample lists 560,000 or so distinct CDR3 sequences, about 8% occurring once. This specimen consisted of PBMCs from blood, obtained less than 30 months after vaccination. These receptors came from a man between 45 and 75 years old who received an inactivated influenza vaccine. Both conserved end residues are trimmed from each CDR3. Each record gives: J gene, D gene, V gene, CDR3 protein. The D gene is left open where the match is weak.

TRBJ2-4 | - | TRBV7-2 | ASSLQGQAKNIQY
TRBJ2-1 | - | TRBV11-2 | ASSLWRSRSPRSYNEQF
TRBJ2-1 | TRBD1 | TRBV20-1 | SAGTGGSGNEQF
TRBJ1-6 | TRBD1 | TRBV27 | ASRGTGDRSPLH
TRBJ1-6 | - | TRBV20-1 | SARDGGSPLH
TRBJ1-2 | - | TRBV15 | ATSRDSAGVYGYT
TRBJ1-1 | TRBD1 | TRBV5-1 | ASSLFEGALSTEAF
TRBJ1-1 | TRBD1 | TRBV5-1 | ASSAGTEGTEAF
TRBJ1-3 | - | TRBV3-1 | ASSPSNGNTIY
TRBJ1-5 | - | TRBV12-3/TRBV12-4 | ASSLGRIFGNQPQH
TRBJ2-7 | TRBD2 | TRBV7-9 | ASGHSGSPEQY
TRBJ2-2 | TRBD2 | TRBV5-5 | ASSLGSGSLTGELF
TRBJ2-1 | - | TRBV20-1 | SAKLRGIYNEQF
TRBJ2-4 | - | TRBV5-1 | ASSFGGLTTKNIQY
TRBJ2-5 | - | TRBV4-1 | ASSQEQGGGTETQY
TRBJ2-1 | TRBD2 | TRBV5-1 | ASSLATGGAYNEQF
TRBJ1-4 | - | TRBV6-1 | ASSEQGTNEKLF
TRBJ1-2 | - | TRBV6-2/TRBV6-3 | ASSYWTHGYT
TRBJ1-3 | - | TRBV20-1 | SARVAGSGNTIY
TRBJ1-2 | TRBD1 | TRBV2 | ASSDSRGRYNYGYT
TRBJ2-3 | - | TRBV29-1 | SVRSSGRTDTQY
TRBJ2-1 | TRBD2 | TRBV6-4 | ASSESGGKNNEQF
TRBJ2-1 | - | TRBV12-3/TRBV12-4 | ASSHPGVKGIRLYNEQF
TRBJ2-1 | TRBD2 | TRBV19 | ASSISSGIHNEQF
TRBJ1-1 | - | TRBV29-1 | SVEQRLNTEAF
TRBJ2-7 | TRBD1 | TRBV10-2 | ASSGQGIFYEQY
TRBJ2-1 | TRBD1 | TRBV5-1 | ASSEGQGSHEQF
TRBJ1-1 | - | TRBV4-1 | ASSQDGGSGEAF
TRBJ1-1 | - | TRBV28 | ASSLDRVPNTEAF
TRBJ1-5 | TRBD1 | TRBV12-3/TRBV12-4 | ASSIDRGQPQH
TRBJ2-1 | TRBD1 | TRBV29-1 | SVEALRDRGRHEQF
TRBJ2-1 | - | TRBV4-2 | ASSQDLWGLEQF
TRBJ2-7 | - | TRBV6-6 | ASRRDLIYEQY
TRBJ2-1 | TRBD1 | TRBV18 | ASSPQGENEQF
TRBJ2-5 | - | TRBV4-3 | ASSQDTIQETQY
TRBJ2-1 | TRBD2 | TRBV20-1 | SARGGGTTYNEQF
TRBJ1-2 | TRBD1 | TRBV6-2/TRBV6-3 | ASRNPGQGLGGYT
TRBJ2-7 | TRBD2 | TRBV20-1 | SARDIELGLAGGNEQY
TRBJ1-2 | - | TRBV6-5 | ASSYARTELGYGYT
TRBJ2-1 | - | TRBV6-4 | ASSDFEGPSSYNEQF
TRBJ2-2 | TRBD1 | TRBV19 | ASSIEAGGMGTGELF
TRBJ2-7 | TRBD2 | TRBV28 | ASTGVAGDRGSYEQY
TRBJ2-5 | TRBD2 | TRBV5-1 | ASSGGTSGRIETQY
TRBJ2-2 | TRBD2 | TRBV20-1 | SASRREGHSGELF
TRBJ1-3 | - | TRBV6-1 | ASSTTLSGNTIY
TRBJ2-2 | - | TRBV20-1 | SAIGVGGELF
TRBJ2-1 | - | TRBV12-3/TRBV12-4 | ASSFQRSYNEQF
TRBJ2-2 | - | TRBV20-1 | SVPGNTGELF
TRBJ2-3 | - | TRBV5-1 | ASSSPSRSTDTQY
TRBJ1-6 | TRBD1 | TRBV15 | ATSIRQGRNSPLH
TRBJ1-2 | TRBD1 | TRBV4-1 | ASSGGSGQGVGYT
TRBJ1-2 | - | TRBV20-1 | SARGQDTNYGYT
TRBJ2-7 | TRBD1 | TRBV7-2 | ASSFVQGVSYEQY